The 23 T cell receptor beta chains below come from one sample, sequenced in a study of T-cell memory formation after mild COVID-19. TCRdb recomputed calls from the 5' RACE reads with MiXCR, one row per CDR3 protein. Counted here are roughly 250,000 distinct CDR3 sequences, roughly 15% occurring once; the ten biggest clones make up around 3.8%. The sequenced sample was PBMCs or a T cell subset sorted from them (not recorded which). The origin of the receptors is a man aged 18-30 years who had mild COVID-19 (a few samples of this study predate the infection). Cell type and time point are not known.

The table lists this clonotype with a few counts. CDR3 sequence: CATRKAGQGSYEQYF. The CDR3 region has the DNA TGCGCCACCAGAAAGGCGGGACAGGGTTCTTACGAGCAGTACTTC. V and J are TRBV10-2 and TRBJ2-7, with 9 bases that match TRBD1. The CDR3 length is 15 residues. V shed 10 bases, J shed 4 bases, and the junction held 14 bases outside the gene matches. Looked up from germline, CDR1 is WSHSY and CDR2 is SAAADI.

This rearrangement joins TRBV2 to TRBJ2-5, with 12 bases that match TRBD1. The CDR3 length is 15 residues. Trimming at V came to 5 bases and at J to 2 bases, leaving 3 bases not matched to a gene. Germline V gene sequence: CDR1 SNHLY, CDR2 FYNNEI. CDR3 sequence: CASSRDRGLQETQYF. CDR3 DNA sequence: TGTGCCAGCAGTAGGGACAGGGGGCTTCAAGAGACCCAGTACTTC.

This clonotype was seen a few times. The CDR3 DNA reads as TGTGCCAGCTCACCACCGTCCAGCAACACCGGGGAGCTGTTTTTT. Translation gives CASSPPSSNTGELFF. The chain employs TRBV18 and TRBJ2-2; D is unresolved. This CDR3 has 15 amino acids. CDR1 is KGHSH, CDR2 LQKENI, per germline. V lost 0 bases and J 2 bases, leaving 7 bases between the germline ends.

This sequence joins TRBV7-7 and TRBJ2-5, with TRBD2 as a possible D gene (5 bases). Looked up from germline, CDR1 is SSHAT and CDR2 is FNYEAQ (reference sequence). This CDR3 spans 16 amino acids. With 5 bases removed from V and 5 bases from J, the gap between germline ends came to 21 bases. CDR3: CASSLSATLTGETQYF. The CDR3 nucleotides read TGTGCCAGCAGCCTCTCCGCGACTCTCACGGGGGAGACCCAGTACTTC.

V gene TRBV28 combines with J gene TRBJ1-2; D is undetermined. The germline CDR1 and CDR2 sequences are MDHEN and SYDVKM. The germline V and J ends were trimmed by 5 bases and 7 bases, with 20 bases remaining between them. The length of the CDR3 is 15 residues. This CDR3 reads CASSLRLLGYTGYTF. The CDR3 DNA sequence: TGTGCCAGCAGTCTTAGACTCCTAGGATATACTGGCTACACCTTC.

The sample holds many counts of this clonotype. The V gene is TRBV15, the J gene TRBJ1-4; D gene ambiguous. V was cut by 5 bases and J by 4 bases, with 11 bases left in between. The CDR3 length is 14 residues. The germline V gene has CDR1 LNHNV and CDR2 YYDKDF (reference sequence). The chain's CDR3 is CATSLLTLNEKLFF. CDR3 DNA sequence: TGTGCCACCAGCCTCCTAACACTTAATGAAAAACTGTTTTTT.

The rearrangement uses TRBV25-1 and TRBJ2-5, with 8 bases fitting TRBD2. The germline V gene has CDR1 MGHDK and CDR2 SYGVNS. This CDR3 comprises 14 residues. With V trimmed by 4 bases and J by 5 bases, 6 bases remained unmatched. As DNA, the CDR3 is TGTGCCAGCAGTGGGACTAGCAGAGGGGAGACCCAGTACTTC. It specifies CASSGTSRGETQYF.

This clonotype appeared a few times. This sequence joins TRBV2 and TRBJ1-1; D gene unclear. Germline-derived CDR1 and CDR2 are SNHLY and FYNNEI. V lost 2 bases to trimming and J lost 1 base, with 5 bases between them. The length of the CDR3 is 13 residues. The DNA of the CDR3 is TGTGCCAGCAGTGAATTGGCGAACACTGAAGCTTTCTTT. This codes for CASSELANTEAFF.

This clonotype was recorded many times. The chain links TRBV9 to TRBJ1-2; TRBD1 agrees at 9 bases. Germline V gene lookup returns CDR1 SGDLS and CDR2 YYNGEE. This CDR3 has 15 residues. V lost 3 bases, J lost 5 bases, and 8 bases stayed unmatched. CDR3 bases: TGTGCCAGCAGCGCCGGGACAGGGAATCTTTATGGCTACACCTTC. It specifies CASSAGTGNLYGYTF.

This sequence joins TRBV20-1 and TRBJ1-1; D call uncertain. Trimming cost V 6 bases and J 1 base, with 12 bases left between them. The germline gives CDR1 DFQATT, CDR2 SNEGSKA (reference sequence). The CDR3 runs to 13 residues. The CDR3: CSARRPANTEAFF. CDR3 sequence (DNA): TGCAGTGCCCGTAGGCCAGCGAACACTGAAGCTTTCTTT.

The V and J genes are TRBV24-1 and TRBJ2-3, with D maybe TRBD1 (8 bases). This CDR3 is built from 14 residues. Trimming stripped 9 bases from V and 5 bases from J, with 17 bases between. CDR1 KGHDR and CDR2 SFDVKD come from the germline V gene. CDR3 bases: TGTGCCACCGAACAGGGGGGGAGCTTAGATACGCAGTATTTT. Encoded protein: CATEQGGSLDTQYF.

This clonotype was counted a few times. The genes are TRBV20-1 and TRBJ2-7; D is perhaps TRBD2 (6 bases). The CDR3 length is 18 residues. The germline V gene encodes CDR1 DFQATT and CDR2 SNEGSKA (reference sequence). Trimming left V 4 bases short and J 3 bases short, with 28 bases between. The CDR3 sequence: CSAKPPGLMFVRGYEQYF. The CDR3 DNA is TGCAGTGCTAAGCCTCCGGGACTCATGTTCGTTCGGGGCTACGAGCAGTACTTC.

The rearrangement uses TRBV12-3 or TRBV12-4 and TRBJ2-6; 11 bases agree with TRBD2. The CDR3 covers 18 residues. The J segment lost 0 bases and the V segment lost 5 bases, leaving 6 bases of the junction unmatched. In nucleotides, the CDR3 is TGTGCCAGCAGTCCGAGACTAGCGGGGACCTCTGGGGCCAACGTCCTGACTTTC. This gives the protein CASSPRLAGTSGANVLTF.

The chain couples TRBV6-5 to TRBJ2-2, with TRBD2 matching over 7 bases. The junction had 9 bases not matched to a gene; V was cut back by 4 bases and J by 4 bases. Looked up from germline, CDR1 is MNHEY and CDR2 is SVGAGI. The CDR3 is made up of 16 amino acids. For the CDR3, the DNA is TGTGCCAGCAGTTTGTTTTCGAGCGGGGTCACCGGGGAGCTGTTTTTT. Encoded protein: CASSLFSSGVTGELFF.

The chain links TRBV7-6 to TRBJ2-2; the D is unclear. Trimming left V 3 bases short and J 5 bases short, with 16 bases between. Germline V gene data show CDR1 as SGHVS and CDR2 as FNYEAQ. This CDR3 spans 16 amino acids. CDR3 residues: CASSFRYSTTTGELFF. As DNA, the CDR3 is TGTGCCAGCAGCTTTCGGTACAGTACTACTACCGGGGAGCTGTTTTTT.

The chain combines TRBV7-2 with TRBJ1-2; D remains unclear. The CDR3 loop spans 12 amino acids. Looked up from germline, CDR1 is SGHTA and CDR2 is FQGNSA. Trimming shortened V by 5 bases and J by 2 bases, and 6 bases separated the two germline ends. The CDR3 DNA follows: TGTGCCAGCAGCACCCGAAACTATGGCTACACCTTC. Translated, it gives CASSTRNYGYTF.

The V gene is TRBV12-3 or TRBV12-4, the J gene TRBJ1-1, with D hard to call. Trimming cost V 1 base and J 6 bases, with 9 bases left between them. This CDR3 region has 13 residues. The CDR3 reads CASSLVPRSEAFF. The CDR3 region has the DNA TGTGCCAGCAGTTTAGTTCCGAGGTCTGAAGCTTTCTTT.

Many counts were recorded for this clonotype. The rearrangement links TRBV18 to TRBJ2-2; D gene ambiguous. CDR1 and CDR2 from the germline V gene are KGHSH and LQKENI. CDR3 size: 11 residues. The ends were cut back, 3 bases at V and 9 bases at J, with 5 bases in the middle. CDR3 residues: CASSPVRELFF. CDR3 bases: TGTGCCAGCTCACCCGTCCGGGAGCTGTTTTTT.

J is TRBJ2-5 and V is TRBV7-9; D gene ambiguous. Trimming cost V 5 bases and J 5 bases, with 12 bases left between them. The V gene's germline CDR1 is SEHNR and CDR2 FQNEAQ (reference sequence). The CDR3 length is 13 residues. The CDR3 protein is CASSKTGGETQYF. The DNA for the CDR3 is TGTGCCAGCAGCAAGACGGGTGGGGAGACCCAGTACTTC.

This clonotype was seen a single time. This chain uses TRBV5-1 with TRBJ2-1, with 7 bases identical to TRBD2. Germline CDR1 SGHRS, CDR2 YFSETQ. V lost 4 bases, J lost 8 bases, and 12 bases stayed unmatched. This CDR3 has 15 residues. DNA for the CDR3: TGCGCCAGCAGCCTCGGTTATCTAGCGGTCCATGAGCAGTTCTTC. Translating gives CASSLGYLAVHEQFF.

The rearrangement links TRBV12-3 or TRBV12-4 to TRBJ2-7, with D possibly TRBD2 on 5 matching bases. The ends were cut back, 3 bases at V and 6 bases at J, with 18 bases in the middle. This CDR3 contains 15 residues. The chain's CDR3 is CASSLRSGLAGEQYF. The CDR3 DNA follows: TGTGCCAGCAGTTTGCGATCTGGCCTAGCCGGCGAGCAGTACTTC.

In this sample, this clonotype turned up a few times. The chain couples TRBV29-1 to TRBJ1-1; a weak D match, TRBD1 (6 bases). The ends were cut back, 5 bases at V and 0 bases at J, with 10 bases in the middle. Looked up from germline, CDR1 is SQVTM and CDR2 is ANQGSEA. The CDR3 totals 13 residues. CDR3 in amino acids: CSVTQGMNTEAFF. Here the CDR3 DNA reads TGCAGCGTTACCCAGGGGATGAACACTGAAGCTTTCTTT.

Written as DNA, the CDR3 is TGTGCCATCCGGGACAGGGACCACACAGATACGCAGTATTTT. Its protein product is CAIRDRDHTDTQYF. The V call is TRBV10-3, the J call TRBJ2-3, with TRBD1 matching over 9 bases. V lost 8 bases, J lost 2 bases, and 5 bases stayed unmatched. In germline, CDR1 is ENHRY, CDR2 SYGVKD. The CDR3 consists of 14 residues.